This is a list of T cell receptor beta chains from one sample in a study of blood T cell repertoires in COVID-19. The assay was immunoSEQ multiplex PCR, and TCRdb's table has in-frame clones only and misses some. The sample holds tens of thousands of clones, 70% to 85% seen once. The source material was peripheral blood. The receptors were sampled from a man between 65 and 79 years old with acute or convalescent COVID-19. The CDR3 runs from the conserved cysteine through the conserved F or W. D genes are given only for firm matches.

j_call d_call v_call cdr3_aa cdr3_nt
TRBJ2-3 TRBD2 TRBV9 CASSASGGVGDTQYF TGTGCCAGCAGCGCCTCGGGAGGGGTAGGAGATACGCAGTATTTT
TRBJ2-3 . TRBV5-4 CASSYQTNTQYF TGTGCCAGCAGCTACCAGACAAATACGCAGTATTTT
TRBJ2-1 . TRBV28 CASTQARLGGNEQFF TGTGCCAGCACCCAAGCCAGGCTGGGGGGCAATGAGCAGTTCTTC
TRBJ1-2 . TRBV7-8 CASSSGGGVGYGYTF TGTGCCAGCAGCTCTGGGGGAGGGGTAGGCTATGGCTACACCTTC
TRBJ1-5 . TRBV5-6 CASSLAAGMANQPQHF TGTGCCAGCAGCTTGGCTGCAGGGATGGCCAATCAGCCCCAGCATTTT
TRBJ2-7 TRBD1 TRBV11-2 CASSPINRQGSPYEQYF TGTGCCAGCAGCCCGATAAACCGACAGGGATCCCCCTACGAGCAGTACTTC
TRBJ1-2 . TRBV19 CASSTQLGGDYGYTF TGTGCCAGTAGTACCCAGTTAGGAGGGGACTATGGCTACACCTTC
TRBJ2-5 . TRBV10-2 CATKPGMWETQYF TGCGCCACTAAGCCAGGGATGTGGGAGACCCAGTACTTC
TRBJ1-2 . TRBV19 CASSMWGDGYTF TGTGCCAGTAGTATGTGGGGGGACGGCTACACCTTC
TRBJ1-2 TRBD1 TRBV29-1 CSVDRGRGDYGYTF TGCAGCGTAGACAGGGGGCGAGGGGACTATGGCTACACCTTC
TRBJ2-7 TRBD1 TRBV5-1 CASSLADRGTYEQYF TGCGCCAGCAGCTTGGCGGACAGGGGCACCTACGAGCAGTACTTC
TRBJ1-2 . TRBV4-1 CASSQDRQDLYGYTF TGCGCCAGCAGCCAAGATAGGCAGGATCTATATGGCTACACCTTC
TRBJ1-3 . TRBV5-1 CASSLVAPGIAGNTIYF TGCGCCAGCAGCTTGGTGGCCCCGGGTATCGCTGGAAACACCATATATTTT
TRBJ2-1 . TRBV5-6 CASSLNPAMGSSYNEQFF TGTGCCAGCAGCTTGAATCCGGCGATGGGGAGCTCCTACAATGAGCAGTTCTTC
TRBJ2-5 TRBD1 TRBV14 CASSQDRGSQETQYF TGTGCCAGCAGCCAAGACAGGGGGTCCCAAGAGACCCAGTACTTC